These T cell receptor beta chains were read from a single sample in a study of cytomegalovirus exposure and HLA in healthy donors. Sequencing used immunoSEQ multiplex PCR; TCRdb keeps in-frame clones, though not all of them. Of under 200,000 clones listed, roughly 77% are singletons. Material for sequencing was PBMCs. The source of these receptors is a woman between 18 and 29 years old in good health and CMV-seronegative. Each CDR3 is given with its conserved first and last residue. The D gene is left open where the match is weak. Size values are once, few and many counts, or a class for expanded clones, and some rows have none.

V gene	clone size	J gene	D gene	CDR3 DNA	CDR3 protein
TRBV6-5	NA	TRBJ2-1	TRBD2	TGTGCCAGCAGCCCGGGGGCTAGCGGGAGGAATGAGCAGTTCTTC	CASSPGASGRNEQFF
TRBV4-2	NA	TRBJ2-7	TRBD2	TGTGCCAGCAGCCCGACTAGCGATACCTACGAGCAGTACTTC	CASSPTSDTYEQYF
TRBV2	once	TRBJ2-7	TRBD1	TGTGCCAGCAGGGACATCCGGGACAGCTACGAGCAGTACTTC	CASRDIRDSYEQYF
TRBV5-1	NA	TRBJ2-7	NA	TGCGCCAGCAGCCTGACTAGGGGTCTTCCCTACGAGCAGTACTTC	CASSLTRGLPYEQYF
TRBV2	NA	TRBJ2-2	NA	TGTGCCAGCAAAAGGGGTCGGGCCGGGGAGCTGTTTTTT	CASKRGRAGELFF
TRBV19	NA	TRBJ2-7	TRBD2	TGTGCCAGTAGTATGTGGGGGGGATCCGAGCAGTACTTC	CASSMWGGSEQYF
TRBV2	NA	TRBJ1-5	TRBD1	TGTGCCAGCAGTGAACGGAGATTGGACAGGGGACTTTTT	CASSERRLDRGLF
TRBV30	few	TRBJ2-5	TRBD1	TGTGCCTGGAGTGCAGGGAGGACAGGGAGTCTGGGGACCCAGTACTTC	CAWSAGRTGSLGTQYF
TRBV5-5	once	TRBJ2-3	TRBD1	TGTGCCAGCAGCTCGCCCGGGACAGGAGAATACACAGATACGCAGTATTTT	CASSSPGTGEYTDTQYF
TRBV15	NA	TRBJ1-1	NA	TGTGCCACCAGCAGAGCGCGGGAAACTGAAGCTTTCTTT	CATSRARETEAFF
TRBV7-8	NA	TRBJ2-7	TRBD2	TGTGCCAGCAGACTAGGGACTAATCTTCAGGAGCAGTACTTC	CASRLGTNLQEQYF
TRBV27	NA	TRBJ2-5	TRBD1	TGTGCCAGCAGTATCTTGGGACAGAGCGAGACCCAGTACTTC	CASSILGQSETQYF
TRBV5-1	NA	TRBJ2-7	TRBD2	TGCGCCAGCAGCGCGGGACTAGCGGGAGACAACGAGCAGTACTTC	CASSAGLAGDNEQYF
TRBV6-6	NA	TRBJ1-2	TRBD1	TGTGCCAGCAGTTACCGTCCCGGGACAGGGCATGGCTACACCTTC	CASSYRPGTGHGYTF
TRBV29-1	few	TRBJ1-2	NA	TGCAGCGTACATTCCAGCGAGGGCTACACCTTC	CSVHSSEGYTF
TRBV9	NA	TRBJ2-5	TRBD1	TGTGCCAGCAGCGTAGGTGGACAGGGCGGCTGGGAGACCCAGTACTTC	CASSVGGQGGWETQYF
TRBV7-9	NA	TRBJ2-3	TRBD2	TGTGCCAGCCTCCCGGCGGGGGGGCGCAGGGATACGCAGTATTTT	CASLPAGGRRDTQYF
TRBV18	NA	TRBJ1-6	TRBD1	TGTGCCAGCTCACCTACCGGGACAGGGCGTCAATTCTATAATTCACCCCTCCACTTT	CASSPTGTGRQFYNSPLHF
TRBV2	NA	TRBJ2-7	TRBD2	TGTGCCAGCAAACTAGCGGGAGGTCTCTACGAGCAGTACTTC	CASKLAGGLYEQYF
TRBV28	NA	TRBJ2-3	NA	TGTGCCAGCAGTTCCCCCGCGGGAATCTCAGATACGCAGTATTTT	CASSSPAGISDTQYF
TRBV19	NA	TRBJ2-2	TRBD1	TGTGCCAGTAGTGCGCGTACAGGGGCCCCCGGGGAGCTGTTTTTT	CASSARTGAPGELFF
TRBV10-1	NA	TRBJ2-3	NA	TGCGCCAGCAGTGGAGGACTTAGAGATACGCAGTATTTT	CASSGGLRDTQYF
TRBV5-5	NA	TRBJ2-1	TRBD1	TGTGCCAGCAGCTCGGGACAGGGGGTGGACAATGAGCAGTTCTTC	CASSSGQGVDNEQFF
TRBV5-1	NA	TRBJ2-2	TRBD1	TGCGCCAGCAGCCTTCGACAGGGGGCTATCGGGGAGCTGTTTTTT	CASSLRQGAIGELFF
TRBV4-1	once	TRBJ2-3	TRBD1	TGCGCCAGCAGCCTCAGGGGACAGGGAAATTCAGATACGCAGTATTTT	CASSLRGQGNSDTQYF
TRBV18	NA	TRBJ1-2	NA	TGTGCCAGCTCACCTTGGAGGGAAAACTATGGCTACACCTTC	CASSPWRENYGYTF
TRBV12-1	NA	TRBJ1-2	NA	TGTGCCAGCAGCTTCCTGTCCGGTAACTATGGCTACACCTTC	CASSFLSGNYGYTF
TRBV25-1	NA	TRBJ2-1	NA	TGTGCCAGCAGTGGCGAGCAGCGGAAGAGGTCCGCCTACAATGAGCAGTTCTTC	CASSGEQRKRSAYNEQFF
TRBV6-1	NA	TRBJ1-2	TRBD1	TGTGCCAGCAGACAGGGGGTAAAAGGGGACTACACCTTC	CASRQGVKGDYTF